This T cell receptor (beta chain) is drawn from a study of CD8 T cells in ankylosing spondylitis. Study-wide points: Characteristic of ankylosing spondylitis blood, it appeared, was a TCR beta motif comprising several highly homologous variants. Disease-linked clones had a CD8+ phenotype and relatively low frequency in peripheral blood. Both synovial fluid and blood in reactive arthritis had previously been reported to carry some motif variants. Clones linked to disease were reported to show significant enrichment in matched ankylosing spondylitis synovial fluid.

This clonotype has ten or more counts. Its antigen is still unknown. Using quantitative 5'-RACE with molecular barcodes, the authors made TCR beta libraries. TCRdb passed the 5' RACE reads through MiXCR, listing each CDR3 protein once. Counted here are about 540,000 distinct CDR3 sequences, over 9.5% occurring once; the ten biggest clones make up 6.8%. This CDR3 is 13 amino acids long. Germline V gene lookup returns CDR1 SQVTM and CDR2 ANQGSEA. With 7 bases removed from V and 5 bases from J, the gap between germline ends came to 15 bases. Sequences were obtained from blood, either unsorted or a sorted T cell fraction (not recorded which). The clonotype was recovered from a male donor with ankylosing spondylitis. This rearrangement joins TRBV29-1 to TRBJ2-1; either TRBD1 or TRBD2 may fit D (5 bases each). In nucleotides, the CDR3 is TGCAGCGCCGGGGCCCCTTCGGACAATGAGCAGTTCTTC. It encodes CSAGAPSDNEQFF.